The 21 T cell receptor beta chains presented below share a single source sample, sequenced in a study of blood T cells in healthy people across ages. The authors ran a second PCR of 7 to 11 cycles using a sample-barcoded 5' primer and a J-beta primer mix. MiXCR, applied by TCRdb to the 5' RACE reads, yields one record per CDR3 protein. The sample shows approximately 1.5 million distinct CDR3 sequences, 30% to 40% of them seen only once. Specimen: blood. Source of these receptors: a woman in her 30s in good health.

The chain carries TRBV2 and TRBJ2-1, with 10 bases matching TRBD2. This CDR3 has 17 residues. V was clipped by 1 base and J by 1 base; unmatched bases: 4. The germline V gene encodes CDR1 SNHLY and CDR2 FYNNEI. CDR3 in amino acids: CASSEGIAGGSYNEQFF. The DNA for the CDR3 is TGTGCCAGCAGTGAAGGAATAGCGGGAGGTTCCTACAATGAGCAGTTCTTC.

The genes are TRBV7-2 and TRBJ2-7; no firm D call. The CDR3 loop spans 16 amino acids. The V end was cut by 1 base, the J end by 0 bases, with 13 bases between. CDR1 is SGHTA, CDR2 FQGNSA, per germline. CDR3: CASSLVGIGNSYEQYF. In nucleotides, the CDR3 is TGTGCCAGCAGCTTAGTGGGCATAGGGAACTCCTACGAGCAGTACTTC. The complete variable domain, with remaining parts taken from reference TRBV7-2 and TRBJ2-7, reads GAGVSQSPSNKVTEKGKDVELRCDPISGHTALYWYRQSLGQGLEFLIYFQGNSAPDKSGLPSDRFSAERTGGSVSTLTIQRTQQEDSAVYLCASSLVGIGNSYEQYFGPGTRLTVT.

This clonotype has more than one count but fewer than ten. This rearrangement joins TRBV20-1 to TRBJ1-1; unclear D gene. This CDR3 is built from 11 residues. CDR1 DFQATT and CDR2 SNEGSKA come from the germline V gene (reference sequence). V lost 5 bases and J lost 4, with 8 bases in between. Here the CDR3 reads CSASRLTEAFF. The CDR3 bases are TGCAGTGCTTCCCGGCTCACTGAAGCTTTCTTT.

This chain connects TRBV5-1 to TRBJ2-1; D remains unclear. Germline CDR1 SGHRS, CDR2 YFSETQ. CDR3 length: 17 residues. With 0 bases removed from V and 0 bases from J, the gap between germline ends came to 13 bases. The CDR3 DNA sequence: TGCGCCAGCAGCTTGGAGGTACTACCGAGCTCCTACAATGAGCAGTTCTTC. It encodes CASSLEVLPSSYNEQFF.

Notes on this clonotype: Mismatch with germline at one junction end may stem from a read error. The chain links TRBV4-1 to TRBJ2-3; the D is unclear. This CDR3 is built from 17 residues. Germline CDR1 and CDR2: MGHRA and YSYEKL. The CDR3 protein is CASSQDLNLAGTDTRYF. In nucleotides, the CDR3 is TGCGCCAGCAGCCAAGATCTAAACCTGGCCGGCACGGATACGCGGTATTTT.

The DNA of the CDR3 is TGTGCCAGCAGTTACTCGAGGGCTTCCTGGGAGACAGATACGCAGTATTTT. Its translation: CASSYSRASWETDTQYF. The chain links TRBV6-5 to TRBJ2-3; D is perhaps TRBD2 (5 bases). This CDR3 has 17 amino acids. In germline, CDR1 is MNHEY, CDR2 SVGAGI. V was shortened by 0 bases and J by 3 bases, with 16 bases between the two germline ends.

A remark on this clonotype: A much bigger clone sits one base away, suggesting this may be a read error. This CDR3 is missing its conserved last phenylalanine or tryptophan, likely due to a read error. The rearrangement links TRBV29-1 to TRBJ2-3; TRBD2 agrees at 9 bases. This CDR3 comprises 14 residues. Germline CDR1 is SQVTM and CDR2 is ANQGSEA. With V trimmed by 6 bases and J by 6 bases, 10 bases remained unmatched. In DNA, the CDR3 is TGCAGCGTCGACGGACTAGCGAGTCGGGATACGCAGTATGTT. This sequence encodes CSVDGLASRDTQYV.

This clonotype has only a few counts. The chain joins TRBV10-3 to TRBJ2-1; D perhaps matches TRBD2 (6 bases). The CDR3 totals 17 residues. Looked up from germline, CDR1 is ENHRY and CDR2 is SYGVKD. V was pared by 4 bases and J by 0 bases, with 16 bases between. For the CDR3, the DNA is TGTGCCATCAGTGCTGGTAGCGGCATGAGCTCCTACAATGAGCAGTTCTTC. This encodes CAISAGSGMSSYNEQFF.

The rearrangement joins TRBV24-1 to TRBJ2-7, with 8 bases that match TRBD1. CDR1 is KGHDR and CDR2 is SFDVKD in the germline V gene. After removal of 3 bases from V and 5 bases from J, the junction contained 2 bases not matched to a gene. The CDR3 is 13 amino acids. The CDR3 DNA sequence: TGTGCCACCAGTGATGCGACAGGGGACGAGCAGTACTTC. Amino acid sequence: CATSDATGDEQYF.

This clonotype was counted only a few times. In nucleotides, the CDR3 is TGTGCCAGCAGCTTAATTAGATCTCAGGCATTCGATCCTCGACAAACAGATACGCAGTATTTT. Its protein product is CASSLIRSQAFDPRQTDTQYF. The chain carries TRBV7-3 and TRBJ2-3; D is uncertain. The CDR3 sequence is 21 residues long. Germline lookup yields CDR1 SGHTA and CDR2 FQGTGA. The ends were cut back, 1 base at V and 3 bases at J, with 29 bases in the middle.

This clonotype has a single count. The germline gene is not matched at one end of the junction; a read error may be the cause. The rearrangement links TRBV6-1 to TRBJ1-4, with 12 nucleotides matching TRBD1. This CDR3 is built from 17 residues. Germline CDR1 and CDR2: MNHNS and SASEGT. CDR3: CASTTPGTGGAGEKRFF. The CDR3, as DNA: TGTGCCAGCACCACGCCGGGGACAGGGGGCGCGGGTGAAAAACGGTTTTTT.

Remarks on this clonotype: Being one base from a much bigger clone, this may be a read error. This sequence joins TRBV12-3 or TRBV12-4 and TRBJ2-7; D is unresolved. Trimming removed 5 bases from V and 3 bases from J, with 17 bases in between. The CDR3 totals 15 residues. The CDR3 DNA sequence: TGTGCCAGCAGTGCGGCCGACAAGAGCTTCTACGAGCAGTACTTC. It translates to CASSAADKSFYEQYF.

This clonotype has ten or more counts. CDR3 sequence (DNA): TGTGCCAGCAGCGACCCATCTAGCCTCGGGTCCTACGAGCAGTACTTC. This translates into CASSDPSSLGSYEQYF. The rearrangement uses TRBV25-1 and TRBJ2-7; tentative D call: TRBD2 (5 bases). CDR1 and CDR2 from the germline V gene are MGHDK and SYGVNS. The CDR3 has 16 residues. Trimming cost V 6 bases and J 1 base, with 19 bases left between them.

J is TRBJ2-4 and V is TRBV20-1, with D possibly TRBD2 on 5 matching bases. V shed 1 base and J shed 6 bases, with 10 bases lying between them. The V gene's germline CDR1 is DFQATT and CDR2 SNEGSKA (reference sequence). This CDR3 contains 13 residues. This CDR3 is CSARAWEINIQYF. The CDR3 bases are TGCAGTGCTAGAGCATGGGAGATAAACATTCAGTACTTC.

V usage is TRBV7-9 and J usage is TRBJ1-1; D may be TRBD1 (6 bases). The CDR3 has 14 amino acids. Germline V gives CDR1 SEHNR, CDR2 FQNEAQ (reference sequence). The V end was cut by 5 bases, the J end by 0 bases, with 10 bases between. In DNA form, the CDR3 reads TGTGCCAGCAGCAACAACAGGGTGAACACTGAAGCTTTCTTT. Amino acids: CASSNNRVNTEAFF.

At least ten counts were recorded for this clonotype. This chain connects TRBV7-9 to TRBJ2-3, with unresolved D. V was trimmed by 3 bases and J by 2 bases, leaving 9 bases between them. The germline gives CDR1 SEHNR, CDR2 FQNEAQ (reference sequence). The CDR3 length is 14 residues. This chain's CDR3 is CASSLSEPTDTQYF. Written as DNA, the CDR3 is TGTGCCAGCAGCTTGTCGGAACCCACAGATACGCAGTATTTT. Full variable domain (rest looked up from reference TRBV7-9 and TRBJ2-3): DTGVSQNPRHKITKRGQNVTFRCDPISEHNRLYWYRQTLGQGPEFLTYFQNEAQLEKSRLLSDRFSAERPKGSFSTLEIQRTEQGDSAMYLCASSLSEPTDTQYFGPGTRLTVL.

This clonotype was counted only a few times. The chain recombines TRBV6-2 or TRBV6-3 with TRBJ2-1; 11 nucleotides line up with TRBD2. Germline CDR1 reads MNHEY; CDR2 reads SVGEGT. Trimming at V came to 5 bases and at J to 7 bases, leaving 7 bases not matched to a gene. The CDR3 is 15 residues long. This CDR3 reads CASSPRLAGWNEQFF. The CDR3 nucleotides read TGTGCCAGCAGTCCGAGACTAGCGGGGTGGAATGAGCAGTTCTTC.

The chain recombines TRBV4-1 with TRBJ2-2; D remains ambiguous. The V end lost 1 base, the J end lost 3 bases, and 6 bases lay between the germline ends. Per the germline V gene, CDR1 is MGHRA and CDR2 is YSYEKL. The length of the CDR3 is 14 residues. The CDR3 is CASSQVPDTGELFF. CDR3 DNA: TGCGCCAGCAGCCAAGTCCCTGACACCGGGGAGCTGTTTTTT.

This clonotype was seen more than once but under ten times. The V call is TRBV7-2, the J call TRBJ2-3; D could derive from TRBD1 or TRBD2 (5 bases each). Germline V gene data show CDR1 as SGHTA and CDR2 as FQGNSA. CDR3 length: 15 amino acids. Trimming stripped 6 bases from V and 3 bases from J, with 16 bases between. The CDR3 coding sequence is TGTGCCAGCAGGATACGGGGCCGCCTTACAGATACGCAGTATTTT. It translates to CASRIRGRLTDTQYF.

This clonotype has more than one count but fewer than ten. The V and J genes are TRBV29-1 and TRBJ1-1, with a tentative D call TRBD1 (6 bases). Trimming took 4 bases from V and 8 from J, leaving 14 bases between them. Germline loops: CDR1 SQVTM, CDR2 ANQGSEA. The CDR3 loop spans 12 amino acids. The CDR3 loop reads CSVGGGDAEAFF. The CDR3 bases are TGCAGCGTTGGAGGGGGGGACGCCGAAGCTTTCTTT.

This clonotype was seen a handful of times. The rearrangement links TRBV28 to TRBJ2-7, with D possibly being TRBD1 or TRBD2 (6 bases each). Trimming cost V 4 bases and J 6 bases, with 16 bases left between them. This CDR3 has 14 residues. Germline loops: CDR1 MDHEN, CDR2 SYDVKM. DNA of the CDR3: TGTGCCAGCAGTTCCCCCGGGGGCAGCGGCGAGCAGTACTTC. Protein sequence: CASSSPGGSGEQYF.